This TCR beta chain was sequenced for a study of CD8+ T cells in alopecia areata (dated by TCRdb to between 2018 and 2020). In the study overall: The treated patients, all with moderate-to-severe alopecia areata, were enrolled in an open-label pilot trial of oral tofacitinib given at 5 to 10 mg twice daily. Tofacitinib was administered for 6 to 18 months, and 6 months of follow-up off drug were then conducted to assess delayed response and recurrence. Disease severity in treated patients was measured with the SALT score, which quantifies the percentage of affected scalp surface area. High-throughput TCRbeta sequencing was used to examine T cell clonal expansion in alopecia areata in both the C3H/HeJ mouse model and human patients. In humans, TCRbeta sequencing was performed on scalp tissue and on sorted CD4+ and CD8+ peripheral blood T cells from healthy controls and from patients with patchy or totalis/universalis alopecia areata. Biopsies were taken from tofacitinib-treated patients at baseline and at 4 and 24 weeks of treatment, and a later scalp biopsy was taken in several of the tofacitinib-treated patients. Scalp clonality was compared among normal scalp (n=4), patchy alopecia areata scalp (n=8), and alopecia totalis/universalis scalp (n=8). RNA was obtained with the PAXgene miRNA kit for fixed scalp, the miRNeasy kit for PBMCs, and the RNeasy kit for mouse skin. TCRbeta CDR3 regions were amplified by immunoSEQ multiplex PCR using 35 Vbeta forward and 13 Jbeta reverse primers. The full study reports these points: Because the treated cohort was small and had only one nonresponder, larger studies are needed to examine links between baseline CD8+ expansion and response. Compared with mice, TCR sequences shared between patients were less clear, possibly partly because of HLA diversity across the patient population. During tofacitinib treatment, many expanded lesional clones remained in scalp and blood, and this persistence may partly explain relapse after treatment is stopped. Resident alphabeta T cells in normal human skin are also sequenced, complicating scalp TCR repertoire analysis, unlike mouse skin dominated by gammadelta T cells. Tofacitinib significantly decreased scalp clonality and the number of expanded CD8+ clones among the top 100 scalp clones. Higher clonality and more expanded CD8+ clones were observed in lesional scalp than in normal scalp, particularly in alopecia totalis/universalis, a finding suggestive of antigenic drive.

The sample's time point, from its label and the paper: 20 to 30 weeks on oral tofacitinib. This specimen's treatment or condition label, interpreted: oral pan-JAK inhibitor, 5-10 mg twice daily. Lesional scalp punch biopsies and peripheral blood were collected from alopecia areata patients. PBMCs were isolated by density centrifugation and stained for CD3, CD4 and CD8, after which CD4+ and CD8+ T cells were sorted on a FACSAria. Library preparation used the immunoSEQ multiplex PCR assay. For TCR sequencing, RNA was extracted from every sample and reverse transcribed into cDNA to serve as template. SuperScript III was used for first-strand cDNA synthesis, primed with a 2:1 mix of oligo-dT and random hexamers. Amplification bias was assessed with a synthetic immune receptor repertoire, and residual bias was removed computationally. The published analysis was carried out like this. Raw reads were preprocessed to remove errors, and CDR3 was defined according to IMGT conventions as the region from the conserved cysteine to phenylalanine. Clonality was calculated as 1 minus Shannon entropy normalized by log2 of the number of productive unique TCRs. Whether each scalp clone was CD4 or CD8 was inferred by checking scalp TCRbeta sequences against the CD4 and CD8 repertoires from sorted blood. In TCRdb, the immuneACCESS table is reduced to in-frame sequences with V and J assigned. These tables do not hold every clone; where another copy was compared, an unresolved V gene accounts for under half, and the others remain unexplained. Clone size and V and J calls were adopted from that table, with D and trimming inferred from the DNA. Within this sample are around 290,000 clones, with roughly 64% of them counted one time only. The top ten hold more than 1.5% of the sample.

With respect to this clone: What antigen it recognizes has not been identified. No much larger clone exists at a distance of one base, and base qualities are not known. The same CDR3 also results from other DNA sequences found in this sample.

Material: CD4+ T cells sorted from blood, obtained at week 24, from a patient treated with tofacitinib. The TCR sequence derives from a human donor with alopecia areata.

For the CDR3, the sequence is CSVGQLQETQYF. In nucleotide form, the sequence is TGCAGCGTTGGACAGCTCCAAGAGACCCAGTACTTC. This sequence uses TRBV29-1 and TRBJ2-5; a weak D assignment points to TRBD1 (5 bases agree). CDR1 and CDR2 were assigned from the germline V gene as SQVTM and ANQGSEA. Trimming at the junction amounts to 4 bases on V and 1 base on J, and the germline ends lie 7 bases apart. From the cysteine up to the phenylalanine, the CDR3 has a length of 12 residues. The DNA shown is the 36-base CDR3, in frame from base 1. With the portions outside the CDR3 filled from the reference TRBV29-1 and TRBJ2-5 genes, the complete variable region becomes SAVISQKPSRDICQRGTSLTIQCQVDSQVTMMFWYRQQPGQSLTLIATANQGSEATYESGFVIDKFPISRPNLTFSTLTVSNMSPEDSSIYLCSVGQLQETQYFGPGTRLLVL.